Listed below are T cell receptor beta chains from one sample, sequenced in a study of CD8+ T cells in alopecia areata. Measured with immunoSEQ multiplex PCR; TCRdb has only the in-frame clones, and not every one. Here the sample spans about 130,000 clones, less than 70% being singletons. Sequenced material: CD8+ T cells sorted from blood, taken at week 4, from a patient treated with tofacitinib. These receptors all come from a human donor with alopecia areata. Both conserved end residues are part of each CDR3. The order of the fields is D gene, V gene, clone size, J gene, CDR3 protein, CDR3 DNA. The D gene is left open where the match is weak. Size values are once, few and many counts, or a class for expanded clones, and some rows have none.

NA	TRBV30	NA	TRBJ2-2	CAWSGPNTGELFF	TGTGCCTGGAGCGGACCGAACACCGGGGAGCTGTTTTTT
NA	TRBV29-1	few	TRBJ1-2	CSGLGGASNYGYTF	TGCAGCGGGCTCGGTGGGGCATCTAACTATGGCTACACCTTC
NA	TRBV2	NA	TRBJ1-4	CASNSNQGINEKLFF	TGTGCCAGCAACAGCAATCAGGGAATTAACGAAAAACTGTTTTTT
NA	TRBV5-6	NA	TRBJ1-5	CASSLGDQPQHF	TGTGCCAGCAGCTTAGGGGACCAGCCCCAGCATTTT
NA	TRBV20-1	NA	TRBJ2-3	CSARSPDTQYF	TGCAGTGCTAGGTCCCCCGATACGCAGTATTTT
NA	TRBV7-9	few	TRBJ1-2	CASSLGSTYGYTF	TGTGCCAGCAGCCTCGGGTCGACATATGGCTACACCTTC
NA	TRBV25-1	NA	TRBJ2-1	CASSRGANNEQFF	TGTGCCAGCAGCCGGGGGGCGAACAATGAGCAGTTCTTC
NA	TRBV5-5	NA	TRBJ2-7	CASTNPEGGTDPYYEQYF	TGTGCCAGCACCAACCCGGAAGGCGGGACAGACCCGTACTACGAGCAGTACTTC
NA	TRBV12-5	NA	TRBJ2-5	CASAPDRGEETQYF	TGTGCTAGTGCCCCTGACCGGGGTGAAGAGACCCAGTACTTC
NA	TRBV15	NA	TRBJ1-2	CATSRDLGDNGYTF	TGTGCCACCAGCAGAGATTTAGGGGATAATGGCTACACCTTC
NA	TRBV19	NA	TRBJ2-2	CASSIDHGGELFF	TGTGCCAGTAGTATAGATCATGGCGGGGAGCTGTTTTTT
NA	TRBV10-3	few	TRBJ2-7	CAISATGYEQYF	TGTGCCATCAGCGCCACAGGCTACGAGCAGTACTTC
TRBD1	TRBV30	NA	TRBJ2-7	CAWSVGQGVEQYF	TGTGCCTGGAGTGTTGGCCAGGGGGTAGAGCAGTACTTC
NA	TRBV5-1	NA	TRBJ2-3	CASSSLGADTQYF	TGCGCCAGCAGCTCCTTAGGAGCAGATACGCAGTATTTT
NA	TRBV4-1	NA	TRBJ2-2	CASSQVLRANTGELFF	TGCGCCAGCAGCCAAGTGCTCAGGGCGAACACCGGGGAGCTGTTTTTT
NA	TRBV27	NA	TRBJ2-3	CASSAGGQGEDTQYF	TGTGCCAGCAGTGCCGGGGGGCAGGGGGAGGATACGCAGTATTTT
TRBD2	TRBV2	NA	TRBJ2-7	CASSRGLAVYEQYF	TGTGCCAGCAGTCGGGGACTAGCGGTCTACGAGCAGTACTTC